Listed here are 31 T cell receptor beta chains from one sample, sequenced in a study of blood T cell repertoires in COVID-19. The data were produced by immunoSEQ multiplex PCR, yet TCRdb's version contains in-frame clones alone and is incomplete. The table shows 150,000 or so clones, with roughly 81% occurring only once. Sequencing was carried out using peripheral blood. These receptor sequences come from a woman aged 45-60 years with COVID-19, enrolled during active disease.

In DNA form, the CDR3 reads TGTGCCAGCAGCCTAGGGACAGTTAACTATGGCTACACCTTC. Translating gives CASSLGTVNYGYTF. The rearrangement links TRBV28 to TRBJ1-2; 7 bases are a match to TRBD1. The V segment lost 6 bases and the J segment 1 base; nucleotides outside the gene matches: 5. The CDR3 length is 14 residues. Germline loops: CDR1 MDHEN, CDR2 SYDVKM.

The CDR3 here is CASSFRTGDYGYTF. The CDR3 DNA reads as TGTGCCAGCAGTTTTAGGACAGGGGACTATGGCTACACCTTC. The gene calls are TRBV7-9 and TRBJ1-2; 9 nucleotides agree with TRBD1. V was pared by 6 bases and J by 3 bases, with 5 bases of the junction left unmatched. This CDR3 spans 14 amino acids. The germline V gene has CDR1 SEHNR and CDR2 FQNEAQ (reference sequence).

The genes are TRBV5-6 and TRBJ1-6; 9 bases align to TRBD1. The CDR3 has 15 amino acids. Germline assignment: CDR1 SGHDT and CDR2 YYEEEE. Trimming took 4 bases from V and 11 from J; bases not matched to a gene: 10. CDR3 bases: TGTGCCAGCAGCCAGACAGGGGGGTTGCTTCCACCCCTCCACTTT. It yields the protein CASSQTGGLLPPLHF. Full variable domain (missing parts from reference TRBV5-6 and TRBJ1-6): DAGVTQSPTHLIKTRGQQVTLRCSPKSGHDTVSWYQQALGQGPQFIFQYYEEEERQRGNFPDRFSGHQFPNYSSELNVNALLLGDSALYLCASSQTGGLLPPLHFGNGTRLTVT.

This chain uses TRBV15 with TRBJ2-1; weak D call: TRBD2 (5 bases). CDR3 length equals 12 residues. Germline CDR1 reads LNHNV; CDR2 reads YYDKDF (reference sequence). Deletions cut 9 bases from V and 0 bases from J, with 6 bases between. CDR3 amino acids: CATGSSYNEQFF. The CDR3 nucleotides are TGTGCCACAGGGAGCTCCTACAATGAGCAGTTCTTC.

This sequence joins TRBV6-5 and TRBJ2-3, with a weak D call TRBD1 (6 bases). Trimming removed 8 bases at V and 0 bases at J, with 15 bases between. This CDR3 is 15 amino acids long. Germline CDR1 reads MNHEY; CDR2 reads SVGAGI. Written as DNA, the CDR3 is TGTGCCAGCCTTCGCGGACAGCCTAGCACAGATACGCAGTATTTT. Translating it yields CASLRGQPSTDTQYF.

The chain is built from TRBV5-1 and TRBJ2-7; 7 bases map to TRBD1. With 2 bases clipped from V and 4 bases from J, the junction kept 6 bases outside the gene matches. CDR3 length: 14 residues. Germline V gene lookup returns CDR1 SGHRS and CDR2 YFSETQ. CDR3: CASSFEGAGYEQYF. The CDR3 region has the DNA TGCGCCAGCAGCTTTGAGGGGGCTGGTTACGAGCAGTACTTC.

This clone has a single count. The chain employs TRBV10-3 and TRBJ2-5; 9 bases are a match to TRBD1. Germline CDR1 reads ENHRY; CDR2 reads SYGVKD. CDR3 length equals 14 residues. V trimming: 5 bases; J trimming: 3 bases; junction bases outside the gene matches: 4. CDR3 bases: TGTGCCATCAGTCGTGGACAGGGGAAAGAGACCCAGTACTTC. Protein product: CAISRGQGKETQYF.

The V call is TRBV6-1, the J call TRBJ2-2; 9 bases align to TRBD2. Germline assignment: CDR1 MNHNS and CDR2 SASEGT. This CDR3 has 15 amino acids. Germline trimming cut 2 bases from V and 5 bases from J; bases unmatched to any gene: 3. CDR3 sequence reads: CASSEMAGGTGELFF. The DNA for the CDR3 is TGTGCCAGCAGTGAAATGGCGGGGGGGACCGGGGAGCTGTTTTTT.

The gene calls are TRBV11-3 and TRBJ2-7; D gene unclear. Germline CDR1 and CDR2: SGHNT and YENEEA. V lost 1 base and J 3 bases, leaving 7 bases between the germline ends. The CDR3 length is 13 residues. The CDR3 protein is CASSLAHSYEQYF. CDR3 coding DNA: TGTGCCAGCAGCTTAGCCCACAGCTACGAGCAGTACTTC.

The chain recombines TRBV4-1 with TRBJ2-5; a weak D match, TRBD2 (5 bases). The CDR3 sequence is 15 residues long. Germline assignment: CDR1 MGHRA and CDR2 YSYEKL. V shed 1 base and J shed 0 bases, with 9 bases lying between them. The CDR3 here is CASSQVFGDQETQYF. CDR3 nucleotides: TGCGCCAGCAGCCAAGTGTTCGGGGACCAAGAGACCCAGTACTTC.

The chain couples TRBV19 to TRBJ2-1, with D unresolved. The germline CDR1 and CDR2 sequences are LNHDA and SQIVND (reference sequence). The CDR3 is 16 residues long. The V end was cut by 3 bases, the J end by 5 bases, with 17 bases between. The CDR3 region has the DNA TGTGCCAGTAGTATCATTCGGGTGTCTGCGAACAATGAGCAGTTCTTC. Its translation is CASSIIRVSANNEQFF. The variable domain in full, completed from reference TRBV19 and TRBJ2-1, reads DGGITQSPKYLFRKEGQNVTLSCEQNLNHDAMYWYRQDPGQGLRLIYYSQIVNDFQKGDIAEGYSVSREKKESFPLTVTSAQKNPTAFYLCASSIIRVSANNEQFFGPGTRLTVL.

In this sample, this clone turned up once. The rearrangement uses TRBV7-2 and TRBJ2-7; D possibly corresponds to TRBD1 (7 bases). The germline V gene encodes CDR1 SGHTA and CDR2 FQGNSA. This CDR3 is 20 amino acids long. With 0 bases removed from V and 4 bases from J, the gap between germline ends came to 28 bases. The CDR3 nucleotides read TGTGCCAGCAGCTTAGCCTTACAGGGGAGGACTGAGTCACGTATATACGAGCAGTACTTC. This translates into CASSLALQGRTESRIYEQYF.

V gene TRBV9 combines with J gene TRBJ2-3; maybe TRBD2 (6 bases). V shed 4 bases and J shed 2 bases, with 14 bases lying between them. Germline lookup yields CDR1 SGDLS and CDR2 YYNGEE. The CDR3 runs 15 residues. CDR3 protein: CASSFGGTSTDTQYF. In nucleotides, the CDR3 is TGTGCCAGCAGCTTTGGGGGGACCTCCACAGATACGCAGTATTTT.

V and J are TRBV7-6 and TRBJ1-1, with 7 bases lining up with TRBD1. There are 16 residues in the CDR3. Germline V lookup: CDR1 SGHVS, CDR2 FNYEAQ. The trim removed 4 bases at V and 0 bases at J, leaving 8 bases unmatched. CDR3 nucleotides: TGTGCCAGCAGCTCAAAATTAGGACAGGTGAACACTGAAGCTTTCTTT. This encodes CASSSKLGQVNTEAFF.

V usage is TRBV2 and J usage is TRBJ2-2, with D maybe TRBD1 (6 bases). Germline V gives CDR1 SNHLY, CDR2 FYNNEI. The germline V and J ends were trimmed by 6 bases and 4 bases, with 18 bases remaining between them. The CDR3 length is 16 residues. CDR3 coding DNA: TGTGCCAGCAGCCCCGTCCCCCTACAGGGCACCGGGGAGCTGTTTTTT. Residues: CASSPVPLQGTGELFF.

The rearrangement joins TRBV29-1 to TRBJ1-4; 8 bases match TRBD1. Per the germline V gene, CDR1 is SQVTM and CDR2 is ANQGSEA. The CDR3 covers 13 residues. The V segment lost 7 bases and the J segment 8 bases; nucleotides outside the gene matches: 9. DNA for the CDR3: TGCAGCGCCCGGCCAGGGGGCGAAGAAAAACTGTTTTTT. Residues: CSARPGGEEKLFF.

The CDR3: CASSLGESSYNEQFF. DNA for the CDR3: TGCGCCAGCAGCTTGGGTGAGAGCTCCTACAATGAGCAGTTCTTC. This rearrangement joins TRBV5-1 to TRBJ2-1; D is unclear. V was cut by 0 bases and J by 0 bases, with 7 bases left in between. From germline, CDR1 is SGHRS and CDR2 YFSETQ. CDR3 length equals 15 residues.

As DNA, the CDR3 is TGTGCCAGCAGCAAAGTGGCGGGGGGGCCCCACGAGCAGTACTTC. It encodes CASSKVAGGPHEQYF. The V call is TRBV21-1, the J call TRBJ2-7; the DNA was not compared with TRBD2, the D call given in the table. TRBV21-1 is termed a pseudogene. This CDR3 region has 15 residues.

In this sample, this clone turned up a few times. The chain employs TRBV5-1 and TRBJ2-5, with D possibly matching TRBD1 (5 bases). Germline V gene lookup returns CDR1 SGHRS and CDR2 YFSETQ. The CDR3 is made up of 16 amino acids. V lost 0 bases, J lost 5 bases, and 17 bases lay in between. CDR3 in amino acids: CASSLGQGVEKETQYF. The CDR3, as DNA: TGCGCCAGCAGCTTGGGGCAGGGTGTGGAAAAGGAGACCCAGTACTTC. The full variable domain, in which reference TRBV5-1 and TRBJ2-5 provide the parts outside the CDR3, is KAGVTQTPRYLIKTRGQQVTLSCSPISGHRSVSWYQQTPGQGLQFLFEYFSETQRNKGNFPGRFSGRQFSNSRSEMNVSTLELGDSALYLCASSLGQGVEKETQYFGPGTRLLVL.

This clone was picked up a small number of times. This chain connects TRBV28 to TRBJ1-5, with 8 bases aligning to TRBD1. Per the germline V gene, CDR1 is MDHEN and CDR2 is SYDVKM. With V trimmed by 3 bases and J by 3 bases, 7 bases remained unmatched. This CDR3 comprises 16 residues. CDR3 coding DNA: TGTGCCAGCAGTTTCTCGACAGGGGTTAACAATCAGCCCCAGCATTTT. The encoded protein is CASSFSTGVNNQPQHF.

This CDR3 is CASSQDPAGRGEQFF. For the CDR3, the DNA is TGTGCCAGCAGCCAAGATCCCGCCGGGCGAGGGGAGCAGTTCTTC. V is TRBV3-1 (or the pseudogene TRBV3-2) and J is TRBJ2-1, with D possibly TRBD2 on 5 matching bases. Germline V gene lookup returns CDR1 LGHDT and CDR2 YNNKEL (reference sequence). The CDR3 loop spans 15 amino acids. The V end lost 0 bases, the J end lost 10 bases, and 16 bases lay between the germline ends.

The chain joins TRBV27 to TRBJ1-6; D is ambiguous. V shed 3 bases and J shed 5 bases, with 17 bases lying between them. This CDR3 contains 17 residues. Germline values: CDR1 MNHEY, CDR2 SMNVEV (reference sequence). CDR3 protein: CASSFLDGRQDNSPLHF. CDR3 DNA: TGTGCCAGCAGTTTTCTTGACGGCCGCCAGGATAATTCACCCCTCCACTTT.

The genes are TRBV5-1 and TRBJ1-2; D gene ambiguous. The CDR3 covers 14 residues. The V end lost 0 bases, the J end lost 6 bases, and 12 bases lay between the germline ends. The germline CDR1 and CDR2 sequences are SGHRS and YFSETQ. The CDR3 DNA reads TGCGCCAGCAGCTTGGCAGGTTTCGGGGATGGCTACACCTTC. Translating it yields CASSLAGFGDGYTF.

The J gene is TRBJ2-1, the V gene TRBV6-2 or TRBV6-3; D might be TRBD2 (5 bases). Germline V gene sequence: CDR1 MNHEY, CDR2 SVGEGT. V shed 3 bases and J shed 2 bases, with 11 bases lying between them. This CDR3 is built from 15 residues. The CDR3 loop is CASSYWTYAYNEQFF. Written as DNA, the CDR3 is TGTGCCAGCAGTTATTGGACTTACGCCTACAATGAGCAGTTCTTC.

About this clone itself: This sample includes further DNA sequences coding for the same CDR3. The chain links TRBV11-2 to TRBJ2-1; D call uncertain. CDR3 length equals 14 residues. V was trimmed by 0 bases and J by 0 bases, leaving 3 bases between them. From germline, CDR1 is SGHAT and CDR2 FQNNGV. CDR3 region: CASSLESSYNEQFF. The CDR3 DNA follows: TGTGCCAGCAGCTTAGAGAGCTCCTACAATGAGCAGTTCTTC.

In DNA form, the CDR3 reads TGTGCCAGCAGCAAACTCCGCCTAGGACAGTCGTATGGCTACACCTTC. Translated: CASSKLRLGQSYGYTF. This chain connects TRBV21-1 to TRBJ1-2; TRBD1 is taken as the D call from the table, unchecked against the DNA. TRBV21-1 is designated a pseudogene. CDR3 size: 16 residues.

This sequence joins TRBV19 and TRBJ1-2; perhaps TRBD1 as D (5 bases). The CDR3 sequence is 14 residues long. V dropped 4 bases and J dropped 4 bases, with 13 bases sitting between them. Germline V gives CDR1 LNHDA, CDR2 SQIVND (reference sequence). CDR3 in DNA: TGTGCCAGTAGTACAGGGTCCATAGCCTATGGCTACACCTTC. Translating it yields CASSTGSIAYGYTF.

This clone appeared a single time. The chain recombines TRBV7-6 with TRBJ2-5, with 8 bases identical to TRBD2. V gave up 1 base and J gave up 5 bases; unmatched junction bases: 3. The germline CDR1 and CDR2 sequences are SGHVS and FNYEAQ. The CDR3 is made up of 14 amino acids. The CDR3 region has the DNA TGTGCCAGCAGCTTAGTCGGCGGGGGGGAGACCCAGTACTTC. Amino acid sequence: CASSLVGGGETQYF.

This clone was found once. V is TRBV7-2 and J is TRBJ2-3; 8 nucleotides line up with TRBD2. The V gene end was trimmed by 5 bases and the J gene end by 2 bases; junction bases not matched to a gene: 6. The CDR3 extends over 15 amino acids. In germline, CDR1 is SGHTA, CDR2 FQGNSA. CDR3: CASSLSGAPTDTQYF. The CDR3 DNA follows: TGTGCCAGCAGCCTTAGCGGGGCTCCCACAGATACGCAGTATTTT.

This rearrangement joins TRBV21-1 to TRBJ1-1; the D call of TRBD1 is as the table states it, not checked on the DNA. TRBV21-1 is annotated as a pseudogene. The CDR3 extends over 15 amino acids. This CDR3 reads CASSLRDRGSTEAFF. The CDR3, as DNA: TGTGCCAGCAGCCTCCGGGACAGGGGGAGTACTGAAGCTTTCTTT.

The genes are TRBV3-1 (or the pseudogene TRBV3-2) and TRBJ2-4, with 7 bases identical to TRBD2. Trimming at V came to 1 base and at J to 8 bases, leaving 8 bases not matched to a gene. The CDR3 loop spans 15 amino acids. CDR1 is LGHDT, CDR2 YNNKEL, per germline (reference sequence). DNA for the CDR3: TGTGCCAGCAGCCAAGGGAGGGGAGGGAGTGACATTCAGTACTTC. This sequence encodes CASSQGRGGSDIQYF.